This TCR beta chain was found in a study of blood T cell repertoires in COVID-19. Study summary: Researchers got acute and convalescent COVID-19 samples from the United States, Italy and Spain. In each case, the material was cDNA or gDNA derived from T cells, B-cell-depleted T cells, or PBMCs.

V lost 6 bases, J lost 2 bases, and 14 bases lay in between. From germline, CDR1 is SGHAT and CDR2 FQNNGV. This CDR3 is built from 14 residues. Authors' analysis steps: Estimation of nucleated cell counts was performed using reference gene primer amplification. TCRdb's table, derived via immunoSEQ multiplex PCR, lists solely in-frame clones and lacks some. That table is the source of V, J and clone size, and D and trimming were worked out from the DNA. The sample records fewer than 350,000 clones, approximately 86% being singletons. Sample: peripheral blood. The gene calls are TRBV11-2 and TRBJ2-7; D is possibly TRBD1 (6 bases). The receptor comes from a man between 18 and 29 years old with active or convalescent COVID-19. This chain's CDR3 is CASRMGRGTYEQYF. CDR3 bases: TGTGCCAGCAGGATGGGCAGGGGCACCTACGAGCAGTACTTC. Drawing the rest from reference TRBV11-2 and TRBJ2-7, the complete variable domain is EAGVAQSPRYKIIEKRQSVAFWCNPISGHATLYWYQQILGQGPKLLIQFQNNGVVDDSQLPKDRFSAERLKGVDSTLKIQPAKLEDSAVYLCASRMGRGTYEQYFGPGTRLTVT.